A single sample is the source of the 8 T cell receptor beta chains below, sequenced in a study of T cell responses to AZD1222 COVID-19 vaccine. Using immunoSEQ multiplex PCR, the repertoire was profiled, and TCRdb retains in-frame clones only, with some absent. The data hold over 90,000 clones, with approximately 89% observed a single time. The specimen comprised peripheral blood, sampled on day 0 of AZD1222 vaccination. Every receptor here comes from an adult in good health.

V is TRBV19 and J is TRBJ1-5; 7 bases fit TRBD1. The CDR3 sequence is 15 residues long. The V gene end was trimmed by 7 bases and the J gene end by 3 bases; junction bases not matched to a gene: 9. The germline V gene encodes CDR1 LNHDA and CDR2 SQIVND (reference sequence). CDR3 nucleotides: TGTGCCAGTACCATGACAGGGCCCAACAATCAGCCCCAGCATTTT. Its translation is CASTMTGPNNQPQHF.

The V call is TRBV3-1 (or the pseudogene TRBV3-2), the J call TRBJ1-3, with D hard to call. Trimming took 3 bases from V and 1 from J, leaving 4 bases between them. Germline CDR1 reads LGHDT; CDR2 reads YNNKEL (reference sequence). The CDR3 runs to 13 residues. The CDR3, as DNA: TGTGCCAGCAGCCACGAATCTGGAAACACCATATATTTT. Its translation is CASSHESGNTIYF.

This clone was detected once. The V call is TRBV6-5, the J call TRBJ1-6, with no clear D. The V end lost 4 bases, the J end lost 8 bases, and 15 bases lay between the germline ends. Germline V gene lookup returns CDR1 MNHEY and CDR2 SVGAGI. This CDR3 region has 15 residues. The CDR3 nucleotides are TGTGCCAGCAGTTTCATGCCTGACGGGGATTCACCCCTCCACTTT. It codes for CASSFMPDGDSPLHF.

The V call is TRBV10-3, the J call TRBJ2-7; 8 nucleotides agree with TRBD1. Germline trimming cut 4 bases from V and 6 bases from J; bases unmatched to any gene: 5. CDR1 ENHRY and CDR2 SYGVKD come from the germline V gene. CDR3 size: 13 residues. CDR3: CAISAGGQGEQYF. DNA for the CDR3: TGTGCCATCAGTGCAGGGGGCCAGGGCGAGCAGTACTTC.

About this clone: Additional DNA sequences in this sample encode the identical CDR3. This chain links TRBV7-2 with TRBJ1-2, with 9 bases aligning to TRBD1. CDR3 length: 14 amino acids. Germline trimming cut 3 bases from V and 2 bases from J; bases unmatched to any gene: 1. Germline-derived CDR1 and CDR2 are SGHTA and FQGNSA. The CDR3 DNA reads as TGTGCCAGCAGCTTCGGACAGGGGAACTATGGCTACACCTTC. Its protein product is CASSFGQGNYGYTF.

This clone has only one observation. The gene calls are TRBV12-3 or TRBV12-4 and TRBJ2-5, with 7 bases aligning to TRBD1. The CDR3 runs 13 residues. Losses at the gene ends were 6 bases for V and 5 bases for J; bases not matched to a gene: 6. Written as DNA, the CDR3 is TGTGCCAGCAGACCACAGGGGACGGAGACCCAGTACTTC. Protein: CASRPQGTETQYF.

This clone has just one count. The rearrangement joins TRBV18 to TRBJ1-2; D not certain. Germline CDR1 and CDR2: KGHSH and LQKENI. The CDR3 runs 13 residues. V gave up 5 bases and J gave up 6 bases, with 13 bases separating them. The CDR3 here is CASSEDGGNGYTF. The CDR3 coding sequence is TGTGCCAGCTCAGAGGATGGAGGTAATGGCTACACCTTC.

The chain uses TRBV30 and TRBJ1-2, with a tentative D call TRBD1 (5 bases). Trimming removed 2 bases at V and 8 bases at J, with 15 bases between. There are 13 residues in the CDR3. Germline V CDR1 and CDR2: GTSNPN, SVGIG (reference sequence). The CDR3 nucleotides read TGTGCCTGGAGTCTAGGGACCGTAAGGGGCTACACCTTC. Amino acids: CAWSLGTVRGYTF.